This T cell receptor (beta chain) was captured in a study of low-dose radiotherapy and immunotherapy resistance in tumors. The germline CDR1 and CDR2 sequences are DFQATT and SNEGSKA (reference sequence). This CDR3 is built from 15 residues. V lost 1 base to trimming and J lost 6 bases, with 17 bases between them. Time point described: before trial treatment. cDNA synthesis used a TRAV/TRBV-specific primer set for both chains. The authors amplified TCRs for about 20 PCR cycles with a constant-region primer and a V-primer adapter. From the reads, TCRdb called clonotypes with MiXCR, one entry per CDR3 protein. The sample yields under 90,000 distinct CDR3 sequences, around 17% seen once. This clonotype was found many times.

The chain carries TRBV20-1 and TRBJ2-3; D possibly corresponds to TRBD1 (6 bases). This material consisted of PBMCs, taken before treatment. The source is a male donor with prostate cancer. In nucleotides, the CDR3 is TGCAGTGCTAGAGTCGCGACAGGAGCCGGGGATACGCAGTATTTT. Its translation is CSARVATGAGDTQYF.